The clone carrying this T cell receptor beta chain was counted once. As originally analysed: Amplification from reference gene primers served as the basis for estimated nucleated cell counts. Measured with immunoSEQ multiplex PCR; TCRdb has only the in-frame clones, and not every one. V, J and clone size are those of that table, while D and trimming were read from the DNA. This table has some 360,000 clones, approximately 89% appearing once. In Seattle, patients joined the study during active infection and were tracked longitudinally. The sample is drawn from a study of blood T cell repertoires in COVID-19. For the study at large: The samples span acute and convalescent COVID-19 from the United States, Italy and Spain.

The germline V gene has CDR1 SGHDT and CDR2 YYEEEE. Trimming took 0 bases from V and 2 from J; bases not matched to a gene: 2. This CDR3 region has 16 residues. The origin of this receptor is a woman aged 55-75 years with COVID-19, enrolled during active disease. The chain carries TRBV5-6 and TRBJ2-2; 9 bases agree with TRBD1. Sequencing was performed on peripheral blood. The CDR3 region has the DNA TGTGCCAGCAGCTTGGCGGGACAGGGAAACACCGGGGAGCTGTTTTTT. As protein: CASSLAGQGNTGELFF.